This entry is about one TCR beta chain. Authors' analysis steps: Reference gene primer amplification yielded estimated nucleated cell counts. Only in-frame clones appear in the TCRdb table, and some are missing; sequencing was by immunoSEQ multiplex PCR. That table furnishes V, J and clone size, whereas the DNA furnished D and trimming. Of around 63,000 clones listed, roughly 89% were seen once; the top ten hold approximately 1.2%. This sample was taken from a study of blood T cell repertoires in COVID-19. Study background: Researchers got acute and convalescent COVID-19 samples from the United States, Italy and Spain.

The CDR3 is 11 residues long. V lost 6 bases, J lost 5 bases, and 6 bases lay in between. CDR1 is MDHEN, CDR2 SYDVKM, per germline. The TCR was taken from a woman over 75 with acute or convalescent COVID-19. V and J are TRBV28 and TRBJ2-3, with unresolved D. The sample comprised peripheral blood. The CDR3 loop reads CASSFLDTQYF. The CDR3 DNA is TGTGCCAGCAGCTTTCTAGATACGCAGTATTTT. The full variable domain, rest sourced from reference TRBV28 and TRBJ2-3, is DVKVTQSSRYLVKRTGEKVFLECVQDMDHENMFWYRQDPGLGLRLIYFSYDVKMKEKGDIPEGYSVSREKKERFSLILESASTNQTSMYLCASSFLDTQYFGPGTRLTVL.